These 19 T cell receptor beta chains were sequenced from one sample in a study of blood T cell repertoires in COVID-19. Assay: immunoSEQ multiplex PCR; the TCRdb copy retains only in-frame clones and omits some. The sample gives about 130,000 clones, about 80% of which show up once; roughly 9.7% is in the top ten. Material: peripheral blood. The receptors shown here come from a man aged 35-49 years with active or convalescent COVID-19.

The CDR3 DNA reads TGTGCCAGCAGCCCCCGCCCGGGACAGGGGTACGAAAAACTGTTTTTT. Its translation is CASSPRPGQGYEKLFF. This sequence joins TRBV7-2 and TRBJ1-4; 10 nucleotides line up with TRBD1. V shed 5 bases and J 8 bases; nucleotides not matched to a gene: 11. The CDR3 totals 16 residues. Germline lookup yields CDR1 SGHTA and CDR2 FQGNSA.

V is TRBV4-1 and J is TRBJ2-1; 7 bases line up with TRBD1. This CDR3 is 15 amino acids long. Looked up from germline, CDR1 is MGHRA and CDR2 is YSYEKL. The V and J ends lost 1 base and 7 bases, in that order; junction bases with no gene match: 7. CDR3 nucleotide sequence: TGCGCCAGCAGCCAAGCCCACAGGGGTACGAATGAGCAGTTCTTC. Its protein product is CASSQAHRGTNEQFF.

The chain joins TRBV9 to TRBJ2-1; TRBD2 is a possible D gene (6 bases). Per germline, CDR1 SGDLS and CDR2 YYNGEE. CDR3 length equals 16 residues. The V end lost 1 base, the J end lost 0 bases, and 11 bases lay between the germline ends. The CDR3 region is CASSVFTGDSYNEQFF. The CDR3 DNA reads TGTGCCAGCAGCGTATTTACGGGAGACTCCTACAATGAGCAGTTCTTC. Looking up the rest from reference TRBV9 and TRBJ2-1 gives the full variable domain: DSGVTQTPKHLITATGQRVTLRCSPRSGDLSVYWYQQSLDQGLQFLIQYYNGEERAKGNILERFSAQQFPDLHSELNLSSLELGDSALYFCASSVFTGDSYNEQFFGPGTRLTVL.

The CDR3 reads CASSLAGAGGNTEAFF. The DNA of the CDR3 is TGCGCCAGCAGCTTGGCCGGGGCAGGGGGGAACACTGAAGCTTTCTTT. This chain uses TRBV5-1 with TRBJ1-1; the match to TRBD1 covers 7 bases. This CDR3 has 16 residues. The ends lost 0 bases at V and 1 base at J; junction bases unmatched: 6. CDR1 and CDR2 (germline): SGHRS, YFSETQ.

The CDR3 loop is CASSQPHRAGELFF. As DNA, the CDR3 is TGTGCCAGCAGCCAACCCCACAGGGCCGGGGAGCTGTTTTTT. The gene calls are TRBV3-1 (or the pseudogene TRBV3-2) and TRBJ2-2; D might be TRBD1 (6 bases). The CDR3 covers 14 residues. Germline assignment: CDR1 LGHDT and CDR2 YNNKEL (reference sequence). The germline V and J ends were trimmed by 2 bases and 6 bases, with 10 bases remaining between them.

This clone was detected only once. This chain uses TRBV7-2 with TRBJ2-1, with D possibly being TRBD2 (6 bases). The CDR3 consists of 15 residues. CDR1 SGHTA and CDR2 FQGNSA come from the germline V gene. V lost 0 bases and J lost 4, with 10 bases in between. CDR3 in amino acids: CASSLAAGTYNEQFF. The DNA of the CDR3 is TGTGCCAGCAGCTTAGCGGCGGGGACTTACAATGAGCAGTTCTTC.

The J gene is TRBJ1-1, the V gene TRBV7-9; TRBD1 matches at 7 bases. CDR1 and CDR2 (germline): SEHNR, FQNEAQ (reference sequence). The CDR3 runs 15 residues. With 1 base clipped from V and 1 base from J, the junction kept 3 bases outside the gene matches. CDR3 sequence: CASSLGDRKNTEAFF. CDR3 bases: TGTGCCAGCAGCTTAGGGGACAGAAAGAACACTGAAGCTTTCTTT.

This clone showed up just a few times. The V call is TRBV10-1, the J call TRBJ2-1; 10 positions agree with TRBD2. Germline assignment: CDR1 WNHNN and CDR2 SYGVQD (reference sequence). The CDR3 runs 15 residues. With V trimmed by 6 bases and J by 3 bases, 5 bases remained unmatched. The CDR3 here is CASSLGLADYNEQFF. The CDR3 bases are TGCGCCAGCAGCCTAGGACTAGCGGACTACAATGAGCAGTTCTTC.

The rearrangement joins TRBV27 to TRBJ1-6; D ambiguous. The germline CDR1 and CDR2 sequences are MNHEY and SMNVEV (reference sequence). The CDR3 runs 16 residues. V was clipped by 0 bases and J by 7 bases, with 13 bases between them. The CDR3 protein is CASSLSGSTSNSPLHF. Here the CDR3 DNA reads TGTGCCAGCAGTTTATCGGGCAGTACTAGCAATTCACCCCTCCACTTT.

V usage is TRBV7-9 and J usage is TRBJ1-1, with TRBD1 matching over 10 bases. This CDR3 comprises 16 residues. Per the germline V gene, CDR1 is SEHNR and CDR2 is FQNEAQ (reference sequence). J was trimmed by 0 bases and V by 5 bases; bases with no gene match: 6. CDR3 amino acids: CASSAGQGGMNTEAFF. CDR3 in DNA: TGTGCCAGCAGCGCCGGACAGGGGGGCATGAACACTGAAGCTTTCTTT.

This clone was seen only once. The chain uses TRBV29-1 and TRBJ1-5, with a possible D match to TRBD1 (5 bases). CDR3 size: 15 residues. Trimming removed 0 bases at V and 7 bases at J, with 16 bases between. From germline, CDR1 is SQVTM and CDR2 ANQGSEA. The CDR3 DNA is TGCAGCGTTGAAGATCACAGGAGGGGAGGACAGCCCCAGCATTTT. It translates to CSVEDHRRGGQPQHF.

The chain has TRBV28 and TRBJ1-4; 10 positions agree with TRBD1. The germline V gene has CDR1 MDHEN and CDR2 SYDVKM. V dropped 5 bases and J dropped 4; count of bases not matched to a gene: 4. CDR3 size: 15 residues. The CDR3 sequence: CASSPGQGGNEKLFF. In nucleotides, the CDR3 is TGTGCCAGCAGTCCTGGACAGGGGGGTAATGAAAAACTGTTTTTT.

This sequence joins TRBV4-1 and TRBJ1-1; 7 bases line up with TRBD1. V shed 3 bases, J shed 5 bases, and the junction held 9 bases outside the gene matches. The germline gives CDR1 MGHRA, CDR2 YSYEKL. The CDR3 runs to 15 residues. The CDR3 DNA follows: TGCGCCAGCAGCCAGATAGACAGGGTGGCTACTGAAGCTTTCTTT. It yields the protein CASSQIDRVATEAFF.

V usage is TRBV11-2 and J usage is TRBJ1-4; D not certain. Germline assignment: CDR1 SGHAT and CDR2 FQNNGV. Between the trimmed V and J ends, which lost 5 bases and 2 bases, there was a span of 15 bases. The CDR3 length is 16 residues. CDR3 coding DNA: TGTGCCAGCAGCCCCAAGACCGGAGTTACTAATGAAAAACTGTTTTTT. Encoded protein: CASSPKTGVTNEKLFF.

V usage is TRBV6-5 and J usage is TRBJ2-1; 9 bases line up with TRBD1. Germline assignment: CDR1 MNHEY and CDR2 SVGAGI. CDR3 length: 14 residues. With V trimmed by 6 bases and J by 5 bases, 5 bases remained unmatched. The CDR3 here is CASSPGQGNNEQFF. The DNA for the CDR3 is TGTGCCAGCAGCCCGGGACAGGGCAACAATGAGCAGTTCTTC.

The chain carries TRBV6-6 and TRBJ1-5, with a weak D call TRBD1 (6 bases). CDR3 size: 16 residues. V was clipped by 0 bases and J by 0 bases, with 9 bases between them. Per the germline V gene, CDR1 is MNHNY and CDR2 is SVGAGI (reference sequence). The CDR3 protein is CASSYSWTDSNQPQHF. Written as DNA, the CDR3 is TGTGCCAGCAGTTACTCTTGGACAGATAGCAATCAGCCCCAGCATTTT.

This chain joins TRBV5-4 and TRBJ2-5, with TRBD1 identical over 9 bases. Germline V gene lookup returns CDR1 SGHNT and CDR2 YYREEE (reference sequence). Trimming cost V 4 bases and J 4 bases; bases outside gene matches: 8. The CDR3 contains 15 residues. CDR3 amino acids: CASSQGQGSGETQYF. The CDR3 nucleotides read TGTGCCAGCAGCCAGGGACAGGGCTCCGGAGAGACCCAGTACTTC. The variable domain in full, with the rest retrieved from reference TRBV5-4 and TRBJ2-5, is ETGVTQSPTHLIKTRGQQVTLRCSSQSGHNTVSWYQQALGQGPQFIFQYYREEENGRGNFPPRFSGLQFPNYSSELNVNALELDDSALYLCASSQGQGSGETQYFGPGTRLLVL.

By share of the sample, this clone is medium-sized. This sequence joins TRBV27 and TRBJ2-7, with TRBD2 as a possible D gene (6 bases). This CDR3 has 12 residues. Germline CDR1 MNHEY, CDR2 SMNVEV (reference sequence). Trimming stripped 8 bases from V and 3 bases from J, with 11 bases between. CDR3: CASFATSYEQYF. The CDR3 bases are TGTGCCAGCTTTGCGACTAGCTACGAGCAGTACTTC.

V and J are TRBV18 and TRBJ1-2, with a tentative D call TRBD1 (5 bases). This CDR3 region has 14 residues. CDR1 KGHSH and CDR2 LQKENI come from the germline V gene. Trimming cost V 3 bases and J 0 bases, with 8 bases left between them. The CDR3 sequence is CASSPTETNYGYTF. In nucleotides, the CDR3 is TGTGCCAGCTCACCGACAGAAACTAACTATGGCTACACCTTC.